Included here is one TCR beta chain sequence, with context. Antigen specificity is unknown. The data are from a study of cytomegalovirus exposure and HLA in healthy donors. Study-level background: Drawn from HLA-typed donors, 80 million to 100 million unique TCRs were held in an early data release. Overall study findings and caveats: The analysis excluded some indistinguishable V segments, including TRBV6-2 and TRBV6-3. Association with HLA alleles at 0.05 false discovery rate was found for roughly 17,000 TCR beta sequences in a later analysis.

60 Vbeta and 13 Jbeta primers were used in PCR. Using immunoSEQ multiplex PCR, the repertoire was profiled, and TCRdb retains in-frame clones only, with some absent. The repertoire holds roughly 100,000 clones, with approximately 81% as singletons. Germline-derived CDR1 and CDR2 are SGHNT and YYREEE (reference sequence). This CDR3 has 15 amino acids. V was shortened by 4 bases and J by 6 bases, with 16 bases between the two germline ends. This chain links TRBV5-4 with TRBJ2-2; D might be TRBD2 (6 bases). Sequencing was carried out using PBMCs. The sequence came from a male donor in good health and CMV-seropositive. The CDR3 protein is CASSAGPMGAGELFF. CDR3 in DNA: TGTGCCAGCAGCGCGGGACCTATGGGAGCCGGGGAGCTGTTTTTT.